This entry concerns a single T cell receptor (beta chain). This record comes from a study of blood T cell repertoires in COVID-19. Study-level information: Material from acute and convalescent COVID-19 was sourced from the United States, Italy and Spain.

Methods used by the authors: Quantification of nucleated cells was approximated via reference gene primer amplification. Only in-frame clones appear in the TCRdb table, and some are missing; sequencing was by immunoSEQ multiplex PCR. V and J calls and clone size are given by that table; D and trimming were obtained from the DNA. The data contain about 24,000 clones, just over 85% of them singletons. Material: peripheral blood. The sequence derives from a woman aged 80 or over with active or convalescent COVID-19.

This CDR3 is CASSMNRGNYGYTF. CDR3 nucleotides: TGTGCCAGTAGTATGAATAGGGGGAACTATGGCTACACCTTC. The chain has TRBV19 and TRBJ1-2; D may be TRBD1 (6 bases). The CDR3 contains 14 residues. Trimming stripped 3 bases from V and 2 bases from J, with 10 bases between. Germline V CDR1 and CDR2: LNHDA, SQIVND (reference sequence).